What follows are 24 T cell receptor beta chains derived from one specimen sequenced in a study of T-cell memory formation after mild COVID-19. TCRdb passed the 5' RACE reads through MiXCR, listing each CDR3 protein once. The data show around 450,000 distinct CDR3 sequences, roughly a quarter seen once. The sequenced sample was PBMCs or a T cell subset sorted from them (not recorded which). These receptors came from an adult woman who had mild COVID-19 (a few samples of this study predate the infection). Cell type and time point are not known.

This clonotype was detected a few times. The rearrangement joins TRBV20-1 to TRBJ1-1, with D unresolved. V was cut by 0 bases and J by 1 base, with 12 bases left in between. The CDR3 is 15 residues long. Germline CDR1 is DFQATT and CDR2 is SNEGSKA (reference sequence). CDR3 protein: CSARDFGRSNTEAFF. DNA of the CDR3: TGCAGTGCTAGAGATTTCGGACGGTCGAACACTGAAGCTTTCTTT.

Comment on this clonotype: This CDR3 fails to terminate in the conserved phenylalanine or tryptophan, so it likely reflects a read error. Because the CDR3's place on the DNA is in doubt, the DNA is left out and the CDR3 is given as listed by TCRdb. This chain connects TRBV20-1 to TRBJ2-3; the DNA was not used to check the table's D call, TRBD1. The germline V gene has CDR1 DFQATT and CDR2 SNEGSKA (reference sequence). Counting both end residues, the CDR3 totals 12 amino acids. This CDR3 reads CSAQEASGPPLQ.

This clonotype was detected a few times. The chain employs TRBV27 and TRBJ2-3, with 8 nucleotides matching TRBD2. Germline CDR1 is MNHEY and CDR2 is SMNVEV (reference sequence). The CDR3 extends over 15 amino acids. Trimming took 6 bases from V and 1 from J; bases not matched to a gene: 6. CDR3 loop: CASRSGGAGTDTQYF. The CDR3 nucleotides are TGTGCCAGCAGGTCCGGGGGGGCGGGCACAGATACGCAGTATTTT.

This clonotype occurred many times. The J gene is TRBJ1-1, the V gene TRBV24-1; D gene unclear. V was clipped by 3 bases and J by 4 bases, with 8 bases between them. CDR1 and CDR2 from the germline V gene are KGHDR and SFDVKD. The CDR3 is made up of 13 amino acids. CDR3 protein: CATSDGGGTEAFF. CDR3 bases: TGTGCCACCAGTGATGGCGGCGGCACTGAAGCTTTCTTT.

This clonotype was counted between two and nine times. This chain links TRBV2 with TRBJ2-1; no clear D. This CDR3 region has 12 residues. Per the germline V gene, CDR1 is SNHLY and CDR2 is FYNNEI. V lost 7 bases to trimming and J lost 6 bases, with 10 bases between them. The DNA for the CDR3 is TGTGCCAGCAAAGGCCCTCTCAATGAGCAGTTCTTC. Translated: CASKGPLNEQFF.

This clonotype was detected a few times. The chain has TRBV6-2 or TRBV6-3 and TRBJ2-3; tentative D call: TRBD1 (6 bases). Trimming left V 6 bases short and J 2 bases short, with 12 bases between. The V gene's germline CDR1 is MNHEY and CDR2 SVGEGT. This CDR3 is built from 14 residues. The CDR3 DNA follows: TGTGCCAGCAGATCGGACAGACACACAGATACGCAGTATTTT. Its translation is CASRSDRHTDTQYF.

V usage is TRBV29-1 and J usage is TRBJ1-1, with unresolved D. The V end was cut by 4 bases, the J end by 7 bases, with 13 bases between. There are 12 residues in the CDR3. Germline V gene lookup returns CDR1 SQVTM and CDR2 ANQGSEA. The DNA of the CDR3 is TGCAGCGTTGGGGGTCTCTCGGGTGAAGCTTTCTTT. Translation gives CSVGGLSGEAFF.

This CDR3 is CSVRGGSSYEQYF. CDR3 sequence (DNA): TGCAGCGTTCGGGGGGGCTCATCCTACGAGCAGTACTTC. The chain employs TRBV29-1 and TRBJ2-7; the match to TRBD2 covers 8 bases. The CDR3 runs 13 residues. In germline, CDR1 is SQVTM, CDR2 ANQGSEA. V lost 5 bases, J lost 1 base, and 4 bases stayed unmatched.

This clonotype was recorded many times. The chain employs TRBV12-3 or TRBV12-4 and TRBJ2-2; 8 bases are shared with TRBD1. The V segment lost 6 bases and the J segment 1 base; nucleotides outside the gene matches: 4. The CDR3 sequence is 15 residues long. In DNA, the CDR3 is TGTGCCAGCAGCCGGACAGGGTGGAACACCGGGGAGCTGTTTTTT. This codes for CASSRTGWNTGELFF.

V gene TRBV6-5 combines with J gene TRBJ1-6, with a possible D match to TRBD1 (5 bases). CDR3 length equals 14 residues. The germline V and J ends were trimmed by 7 bases and 2 bases, with 9 bases remaining between them. Germline V CDR1 and CDR2: MNHEY, SVGAGI. The CDR3 sequence is CASTEGPYNSPLHF. CDR3 nucleotides: TGTGCCAGCACCGAGGGGCCCTATAATTCACCCCTCCACTTT.

The genes are TRBV6-5 and TRBJ2-3, with a weak D call TRBD2 (7 bases). The CDR3 consists of 15 residues. Germline-derived CDR1 and CDR2 are MNHEY and SVGAGI. V lost 6 bases to trimming and J lost 3 bases, with 16 bases between them. The CDR3 sequence: CASSRSRGATDTQYF. As DNA, the CDR3 is TGTGCCAGCAGCCGATCTCGGGGGGCAACAGATACGCAGTATTTT.

In DNA form, the CDR3 reads TGTGCCAGCAGCCCCCGGCGGACAGGGGACCCGTACGAGCAGTACTTC. Its protein is CASSPRRTGDPYEQYF. V usage is TRBV5-6 and J usage is TRBJ2-7; 9 nucleotides align to TRBD1. The V segment lost 4 bases and the J segment 4 bases; nucleotides outside the gene matches: 12. CDR3 size: 16 residues. Germline V lookup: CDR1 SGHDT, CDR2 YYEEEE.

This clonotype came up a few times. The rearrangement links TRBV24-1 to TRBJ2-1, with 8 bases aligning to TRBD2. Germline CDR1 and CDR2: KGHDR and SFDVKD. This CDR3 has 15 amino acids. V lost 9 bases, J lost 4 bases, and 10 bases stayed unmatched. This chain's CDR3 is CATSGGGRPYNEQFF. CDR3 bases: TGTGCCACCTCCGGGGGGGGAAGGCCTTACAATGAGCAGTTCTTC.

This clonotype appeared many times. The chain links TRBV15 to TRBJ2-1; the match to TRBD1 covers 7 bases. J was trimmed by 9 bases and V by 0 bases; bases with no gene match: 26. Germline V gene data show CDR1 as LNHNV and CDR2 as YYDKDF (reference sequence). The CDR3 consists of 21 residues. The CDR3 coding sequence is TGTGCCACCAGCAGAGATCAAGTCCAACAGGGGTTGTCATCCTCTTGGCGTGAGCAGTTCTTC. This gives the protein CATSRDQVQQGLSSSWREQFF.

This clonotype was counted a few times. The CDR3 is CASSLTSLMNTEAFF. The CDR3 region has the DNA TGCGCCAGCAGCCTTACAAGTCTAATGAACACTGAAGCTTTCTTT. The chain couples TRBV5-1 to TRBJ1-1; D is unresolved. Germline CDR1 and CDR2: SGHRS and YFSETQ. The length of the CDR3 is 15 residues. V was trimmed by 4 bases and J by 0 bases, leaving 13 bases between them. Filled out from reference TRBV5-1 and TRBJ1-1, the complete variable domain reads KAGVTQTPRYLIKTRGQQVTLSCSPISGHRSVSWYQQTPGQGLQFLFEYFSETQRNKGNFPGRFSGRQFSNSRSEMNVSTLELGDSALYLCASSLTSLMNTEAFFGQGTRLTVV.

This clonotype was counted ten times or more. The DNA of the CDR3 is TGCAGTGCTAGAGATCCGAGGACTAGCTACGAGCAGTACTTC. This codes for CSARDPRTSYEQYF. This chain connects TRBV20-1 to TRBJ2-7, with 7 positions matching TRBD2. With V trimmed by 0 bases and J by 3 bases, 5 bases remained unmatched. This CDR3 has 14 residues. Germline CDR1 reads DFQATT; CDR2 reads SNEGSKA (reference sequence).

The rearrangement links TRBV5-6 to TRBJ2-7; 9 positions match TRBD2. Germline lookup yields CDR1 SGHDT and CDR2 YYEEEE. V dropped 2 bases and J dropped 0; count of bases not matched to a gene: 12. The CDR3 is made up of 18 amino acids. The CDR3 region is CASSFRTVGLASSYEQYF. The CDR3 nucleotides read TGTGCCAGCAGCTTCCGGACAGTGGGACTAGCTTCCTCCTACGAGCAGTACTTC. Drawing the rest from reference TRBV5-6 and TRBJ2-7, the complete variable domain is DAGVTQSPTHLIKTRGQQVTLRCSPKSGHDTVSWYQQALGQGPQFIFQYYEEEERQRGNFPDRFSGHQFPNYSSELNVNALLLGDSALYLCASSFRTVGLASSYEQYFGPGTRLTVT.

At least ten counts were recorded for this clonotype. The chain carries TRBV6-5 and TRBJ2-7; 7 nucleotides line up with TRBD1. Per germline, CDR1 MNHEY and CDR2 SVGAGI. The CDR3 is 13 amino acids. V trimming: 6 bases; J trimming: 7 bases; junction bases outside the gene matches: 9. CDR3 in DNA: TGTGCCAGCAGAGAGGGACAGAGGAGGGAGCAGTACTTC. Protein: CASREGQRREQYF.

This clonotype was counted a few times. The V gene is TRBV18, the J gene TRBJ2-5; the D gene is possibly TRBD2 (6 bases). The CDR3 runs to 14 residues. Germline-derived CDR1 and CDR2 are KGHSH and LQKENI. Trimming shortened V by 3 bases and J by 2 bases, and 10 bases separated the two germline ends. This chain's CDR3 is CASSPPGSQETQYF. CDR3 sequence (DNA): TGTGCCAGCTCACCTCCCGGGAGTCAAGAGACCCAGTACTTC.

This clonotype was seen only a few times. The chain recombines TRBV20-1 with TRBJ1-1; the match to TRBD1 covers 12 bases. From germline, CDR1 is DFQATT and CDR2 SNEGSKA (reference sequence). Germline trimming cut 0 bases from V and 11 bases from J; bases unmatched to any gene: 7. This CDR3 is built from 14 residues. Here the CDR3 reads CSARDRGTGGDAFF. The DNA for the CDR3 is TGCAGTGCTAGAGATAGGGGGACAGGGGGCGATGCTTTCTTT.

The genes are TRBV18 and TRBJ2-7; no definite D call. Trimming left V 4 bases short and J 5 bases short, with 18 bases between. The CDR3 spans 15 residues. Germline loops: CDR1 KGHSH, CDR2 LQKENI. Here the CDR3 DNA reads TGTGCCAGCTCACAAAAGGTAGTTCTAGAAAACGAGCAGTACTTC. It is translated as CASSQKVVLENEQYF.

The chain links TRBV2 to TRBJ1-1, with a weak D call TRBD1 (5 bases). The V gene lost 6 bases and the J gene lost 4 bases, with 15 bases spanning the gap. The CDR3 has 14 residues. In germline, CDR1 is SNHLY, CDR2 FYNNEI. The CDR3 DNA reads as TGTGCCAGCAGGGGCCAGATGGGACTCACTGAAGCTTTCTTT. Protein sequence: CASRGQMGLTEAFF.

This clonotype was seen a few times. The V gene is TRBV9, the J gene TRBJ2-3; 10 nucleotides match TRBD2. V shed 0 bases, J shed 2 bases, and the junction held 9 bases outside the gene matches. The CDR3 is 18 residues long. Germline loops: CDR1 SGDLS, CDR2 YYNGEE. CDR3 nucleotide sequence: TGTGCCAGCAGCGTAGACCCCGGTAGCGGGGGGCCCACAGATACGCAGTATTTT. Its protein product is CASSVDPGSGGPTDTQYF.

This clonotype has only a few counts. The V and J genes are TRBV24-1 and TRBJ2-5, with D possibly TRBD2 on 7 matching bases. Trimming cost V 9 bases and J 4 bases, with 17 bases left between them. Germline V gene sequence: CDR1 KGHDR, CDR2 SFDVKD. This CDR3 is built from 14 residues. The CDR3 loop reads CATGPGGWGETQYF. CDR3 nucleotides: TGTGCCACCGGTCCGGGGGGCTGGGGAGAGACCCAGTACTTC.